Below, one TCR beta chain is given with its context. TCRdb re-called the PCR reads with MiXCR, one entry per CDR3 protein. Here the sample spans approximately 97,000 distinct CDR3 sequences, less than 25% being singletons. Trimming removed 3 bases from V and 2 bases from J; junction bases left unmatched: 9. The CDR3 consists of 16 residues. Looked up from germline, CDR1 is SGDLS and CDR2 is YYNGEE. The data are from a study of molecular identifiers for immune sequencing clone quantification. The chain employs TRBV9 and TRBJ1-2; 8 nucleotides match TRBD1. The sequence derives from a human donor in good health. Some libraries in this study had Jurkat cell RNA spiked in. The specimen sequenced was naive CD8+ T cells from blood, with Jurkat cell RNA spiked in. Subset reported: FACS-sorted CD8+CD4-CCR7+CD45RA+ naive T cells. CDR3 sequence: CASSETTGDLNYGYTF. DNA of the CDR3: TGTGCCAGCAGCGAAACGACAGGGGATCTCAACTATGGCTACACCTTC.